The 5 T cell receptor beta chains listed next were all sequenced from one sample in a study of technical replicates of blood from a few donors. The table came from immunoSEQ multiplex PCR; TCRdb's copy has only in-frame clones and leaves some out. The sample yields over 85,000 clones, approximately 96% seen once. Sequenced material: T cells isolated from PBMCs. The receptors were gathered from a human donor in good health.

The genes are TRBV10-3 and TRBJ2-7; 8 bases agree with TRBD1. Germline assignment: CDR1 ENHRY and CDR2 SYGVKD. The V segment lost 5 bases and the J segment 2 bases; nucleotides outside the gene matches: 5. This CDR3 contains 14 residues. Here the CDR3 reads CAISPGTGAYEQYF. CDR3 nucleotide sequence: TGTGCCATCAGTCCCGGGACAGGTGCCTACGAGCAGTACTTC.

V and J are TRBV27 and TRBJ2-1, with 11 positions matching TRBD2. Trimming cost V 10 bases and J 7 bases; bases outside gene matches: 6. CDR1 and CDR2 from the germline V gene are MNHEY and SMNVEV (reference sequence). The CDR3 loop spans 13 amino acids. The CDR3 DNA follows: TGTGCCACCATGTTAGCGGGAGGGAATGAGCAGTTCTTC. It translates to CATMLAGGNEQFF.

This chain connects TRBV6-5 to TRBJ2-3, with D uncertain. The V gene's germline CDR1 is MNHEY and CDR2 SVGAGI. Trimming pared 4 bases from V and 2 bases from J, leaving 13 bases between. This CDR3 is 15 amino acids long. CDR3 loop: CASSFAAVLTDTQYF. The CDR3 DNA sequence: TGTGCCAGCAGTTTTGCGGCAGTACTCACAGATACGCAGTATTTT.

This chain connects TRBV19 to TRBJ2-1; 8 bases are a match to TRBD2. CDR3 length: 16 amino acids. Trimming at V came to 4 bases and at J to 8 bases, leaving 13 bases not matched to a gene. CDR1 LNHDA and CDR2 SQIVND come from the germline V gene (reference sequence). DNA of the CDR3: TGTGCCAGTAGTAACCCGTTAAGCGGGAGTGTCTATGAGCAGTTCTTC. Protein sequence: CASSNPLSGSVYEQFF.

The CDR3 reads CASSLNRGAEAFF. The CDR3 bases are TGTGCCAGCAGCTTAAACAGGGGAGCTGAAGCTTTCTTT. The J gene is TRBJ1-1, the V gene TRBV7-3; 7 nucleotides align to TRBD1. This CDR3 comprises 13 residues. Germline V gives CDR1 SGHTA, CDR2 FQGTGA. The trim removed 1 base at V and 6 bases at J, leaving 2 bases unmatched. The variable domain in full, completed from reference TRBV7-3 and TRBJ1-1, reads GAGVSQTPSNKVTEKGKYVELRCDPISGHTALYWYRQSLGQGPEFLIYFQGTGAADDSGLPNDRFFAVRPEGSVSTLKIQRTERGDSAVYLCASSLNRGAEAFFGQGTRLTVV.